Each of the 5 T cell receptor beta chains below was sequenced from the same sample in a study of T cells expressing NK-cell markers. After re-calling the 5' RACE reads, TCRdb lists one entry per CDR3 protein, DNA absent. The sample holds 200,000 to 300,000 distinct CDR3 sequences. The specimen was blood T cells: a sorted CD56 or NKG2C T cell subset, CD4+ or CD8+ T cells, or bulk PBMC T cells (not recorded which). All receptors come from a man younger than 35 in good health.

The chain joins TRBV20-1 to TRBJ2-1; TCRdb proposes TRBD2, but this gene call is untestable without DNA. The germline V gene has CDR1 DFQATT and CDR2 SNEGSKA (reference sequence). This CDR3 spans 16 amino acids. CDR3 sequence reads: CSARKKLAGPYNEQFF.

CDR3 loop: CASGLVRDEQFF. The rearrangement links TRBV12-5 to TRBJ2-1. In germline, CDR1 is LGHNT, CDR2 FRNRAP. The CDR3 has 12 amino acids.

The chain joins TRBV29-1 to TRBJ2-7; TCRdb picks TRBD1, but there is no DNA to check that call. This CDR3 spans 15 amino acids. The V gene's germline CDR1 is SQVTM and CDR2 ANQGSEA. The CDR3 loop reads CSVAPGGTGLDEQYF.

The chain employs TRBV9 and TRBJ2-3; TCRdb's D call of TRBD2 is untestable without DNA. CDR3 length: 15 amino acids. Germline V gene lookup returns CDR1 SGDLS and CDR2 YYNGEE. CDR3 in amino acids: CASSATSGRTDTQYF.

The rearrangement uses TRBV18 and TRBJ2-1; TCRdb's D call, TRBD2, is unchecked because there is no DNA. Germline CDR1 KGHSH, CDR2 LQKENI. The CDR3 consists of 17 residues. The CDR3 is CASSPRTGTTTYNEQFF.